Listed below are T cell receptor beta chains from one sample, sequenced in a study of shared clonotypes between healthy human individuals. Clones were sequenced by immunoSEQ multiplex PCR, and TCRdb holds only the in-frame ones, with some missing. The table lists approximately 340,000 clones, around 72% of them singletons. The sequenced sample was memory CD4+ T cells sorted from blood. These TCRs come from a man aged 25-40 years in good health. The CDR3 runs from the conserved cysteine through the conserved F or W. The order of the fields is V gene, D gene, J gene, clone size, CDR3 protein, CDR3 DNA. The D gene is left open where the match is weak. A clone size is listed for some rows: how often the clone was seen (once, few, many), or a class if it is expanded.

V gene: TRBV29-1; D gene: .; J gene: TRBJ2-7; clone size: .; CDR3 protein: CSVGVDLAVHEQYF; CDR3 DNA: TGCAGCGTTGGTGTGGACCTCGCGGTCCACGAGCAGTACTTC
V gene: TRBV10-1; D gene: TRBD2; J gene: TRBJ2-1; clone size: .; CDR3 protein: CASSERTSGMSDEQFF; CDR3 DNA: TGCGCCAGCAGTGAACGGACTAGCGGGATGAGCGATGAGCAGTTCTTC
V gene: TRBV5-5; D gene: TRBD1; J gene: TRBJ2-5; clone size: few; CDR3 protein: CASSYTGGAETQYF; CDR3 DNA: TGTGCCAGCAGCTATACAGGGGGCGCCGAGACCCAGTACTTC
V gene: TRBV30; D gene: .; J gene: TRBJ1-1; clone size: .; CDR3 protein: CAWSVRDRGGTEAFF; CDR3 DNA: TGTGCCTGGAGTGTACGGGACCGAGGAGGGACTGAAGCTTTCTTT
V gene: TRBV30; D gene: TRBD2; J gene: TRBJ2-1; clone size: .; CDR3 protein: CAWSVLAASYNEQFF; CDR3 DNA: TGTGCCTGGAGTGTACTAGCGGCCTCCTACAATGAGCAGTTCTTC
V gene: TRBV10-2; D gene: .; J gene: TRBJ2-3; clone size: few; CDR3 protein: CASSEGGGHTDTQYF; CDR3 DNA: TGCGCCAGCAGTGAGGGGGGCGGACACACAGATACGCAGTATTTT
V gene: TRBV27; D gene: .; J gene: TRBJ1-1; clone size: .; CDR3 protein: CASSLSSEGALHTEAFF; CDR3 DNA: TGTGCCAGCAGTTTATCGAGCGAGGGAGCCTTACACACTGAAGCTTTCTTT
V gene: TRBV2; D gene: .; J gene: TRBJ2-2; clone size: .; CDR3 protein: CASSLDGGELFF; CDR3 DNA: TGTGCCAGCAGTCTGGACGGAGGGGAGCTGTTTTTT
V gene: TRBV18; D gene: .; J gene: TRBJ2-1; clone size: .; CDR3 protein: CASSPGGVMNEQFF; CDR3 DNA: TGTGCCAGCTCACCAGGGGGCGTAATGAATGAGCAGTTCTTC
V gene: TRBV11-2; D gene: TRBD2; J gene: TRBJ2-1; clone size: .; CDR3 protein: CASSLGLAKYNEQFF; CDR3 DNA: TGTGCCAGCAGCTTGGGACTAGCGAAGTACAATGAGCAGTTCTTC
V gene: TRBV15; D gene: .; J gene: TRBJ2-3; clone size: .; CDR3 protein: CATSRGSTDTQYF; CDR3 DNA: TGTGCCACCAGCAGGGGTAGCACAGATACGCAGTATTTT
V gene: TRBV28; D gene: .; J gene: TRBJ1-2; clone size: few; CDR3 protein: CASSPMYAYGYTF; CDR3 DNA: TGTGCCAGCAGTCCAATGTACGCGTATGGCTACACCTTC
V gene: TRBV11-3; D gene: TRBD2; J gene: TRBJ2-1; clone size: many; CDR3 protein: CASSTRAGGLFNEQFF; CDR3 DNA: TGTGCCAGCAGCACGCGAGCGGGAGGGCTCTTCAATGAGCAGTTCTTC
V gene: TRBV2; D gene: .; J gene: TRBJ2-6; clone size: .; CDR3 protein: CASSEALPGANVLTF; CDR3 DNA: TGTGCCAGCAGTGAAGCATTACCTGGGGCCAACGTCCTGACTTTC